This T cell receptor (beta chain) was found in a study of Ad26.COV2.S vaccination and SARS-CoV-2 variants. Study background: Participant was drawn from the COV1001 Ad26.COV2.S trial arm.

Profiling relied on immunoSEQ multiplex PCR, and the TCRdb table lists in-frame clones only, not all of them. In the table there are about 410,000 clones, roughly nine tenths of which are singletons. Treatment noted: over 15 received Ad26.COV2.S at low or high dose, single or two shots; 5 received placebo; per-sample allocation not given. Repertoires come from day 63 after the first vaccine or placebo injection. The CDR3 is 13 amino acids. V shed 6 bases and J shed 2 bases, with 11 bases lying between them. Germline values: CDR1 MDHEN, CDR2 SYDVKM. The sample consisted of peripheral blood, taken in a trial of Ad26.COV2.S vaccine versus placebo. V and J are TRBV28 and TRBJ2-7; the D gene is possibly TRBD1 (6 bases). This receptor was obtained from a person aged 18-65 years who received the Ad26.COV2.S COVID-19 vaccine or a placebo. The CDR3 is CASRVQGTYEQYF. As DNA, the CDR3 is TGTGCCAGCAGAGTACAGGGTACCTACGAGCAGTACTTC.